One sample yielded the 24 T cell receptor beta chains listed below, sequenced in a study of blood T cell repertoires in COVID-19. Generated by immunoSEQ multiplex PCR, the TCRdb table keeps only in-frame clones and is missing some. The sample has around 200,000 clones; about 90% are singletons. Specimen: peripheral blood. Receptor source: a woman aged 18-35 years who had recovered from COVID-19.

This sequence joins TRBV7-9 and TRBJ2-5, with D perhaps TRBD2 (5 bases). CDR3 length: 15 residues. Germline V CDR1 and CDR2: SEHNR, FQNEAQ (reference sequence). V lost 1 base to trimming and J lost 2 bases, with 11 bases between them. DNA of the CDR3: TGTGCCAGCAGCTTAGGACGAGGGCCGCAAGAGACCCAGTACTTC. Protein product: CASSLGRGPQETQYF.

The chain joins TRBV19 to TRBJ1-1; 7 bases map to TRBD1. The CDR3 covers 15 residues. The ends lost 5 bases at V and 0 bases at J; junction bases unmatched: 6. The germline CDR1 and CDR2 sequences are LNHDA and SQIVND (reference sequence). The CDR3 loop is CASSGTALLNTEAFF. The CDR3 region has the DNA TGTGCCAGTAGTGGGACAGCCCTTCTGAACACTGAAGCTTTCTTT.

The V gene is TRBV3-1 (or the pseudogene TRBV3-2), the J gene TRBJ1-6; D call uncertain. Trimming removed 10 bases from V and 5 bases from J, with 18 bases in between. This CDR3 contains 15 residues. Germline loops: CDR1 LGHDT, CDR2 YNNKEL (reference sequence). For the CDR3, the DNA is TGTGCCACCCGACCCGGGAACCCTCATAATTCACCCCTCCACTTT. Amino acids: CATRPGNPHNSPLHF.

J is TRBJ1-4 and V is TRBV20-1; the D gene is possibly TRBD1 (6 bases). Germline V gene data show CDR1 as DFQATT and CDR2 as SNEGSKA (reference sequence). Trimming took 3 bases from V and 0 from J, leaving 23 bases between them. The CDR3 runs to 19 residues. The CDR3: CSASPLRQAETATNEKLFF. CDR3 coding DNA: TGCAGTGCTAGTCCCCTCAGACAGGCGGAGACTGCAACTAATGAAAAACTGTTTTTT.

In DNA, the CDR3 is TGTGCCAGCGGACTCGGGGAGACCCAGTACTTC. It translates to CASGLGETQYF. The chain carries TRBV12-3 or TRBV12-4 and TRBJ2-5, with D perhaps TRBD2 (5 bases). Trimming pared 8 bases from V and 5 bases from J, leaving 9 bases between. The CDR3 has 11 residues.

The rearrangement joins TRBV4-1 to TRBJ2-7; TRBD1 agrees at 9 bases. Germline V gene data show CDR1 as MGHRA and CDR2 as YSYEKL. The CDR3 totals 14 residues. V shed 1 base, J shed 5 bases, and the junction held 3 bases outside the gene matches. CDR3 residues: CASSQGQGVDEQYF. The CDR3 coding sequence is TGCGCCAGCAGCCAAGGACAGGGGGTGGACGAGCAGTACTTC.

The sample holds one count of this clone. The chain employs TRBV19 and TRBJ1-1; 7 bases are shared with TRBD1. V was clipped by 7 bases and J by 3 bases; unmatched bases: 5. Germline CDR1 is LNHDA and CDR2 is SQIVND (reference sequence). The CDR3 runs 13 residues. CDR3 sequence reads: CASIHGTDTEAFF. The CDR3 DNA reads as TGTGCCAGTATCCATGGGACAGACACTGAAGCTTTCTTT.

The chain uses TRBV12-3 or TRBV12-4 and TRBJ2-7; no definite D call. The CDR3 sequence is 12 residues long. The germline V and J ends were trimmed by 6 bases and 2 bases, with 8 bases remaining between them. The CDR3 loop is CASSPPTYEQYF. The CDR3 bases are TGTGCCAGCAGCCCCCCCACCTACGAGCAGTACTTC.

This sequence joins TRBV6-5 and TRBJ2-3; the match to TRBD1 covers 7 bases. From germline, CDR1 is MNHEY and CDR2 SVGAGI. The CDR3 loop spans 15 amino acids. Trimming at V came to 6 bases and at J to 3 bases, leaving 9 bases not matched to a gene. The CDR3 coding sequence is TGTGCCAGCAGGCAAACAGGGGTAGGGACAGATACGCAGTATTTT. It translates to CASRQTGVGTDTQYF.

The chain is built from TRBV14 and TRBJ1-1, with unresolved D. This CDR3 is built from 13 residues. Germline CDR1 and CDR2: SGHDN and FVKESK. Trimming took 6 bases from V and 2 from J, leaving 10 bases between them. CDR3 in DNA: TGTGCCAGCAGTCGCACATACAACACTGAAGCTTTCTTT. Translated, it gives CASSRTYNTEAFF.

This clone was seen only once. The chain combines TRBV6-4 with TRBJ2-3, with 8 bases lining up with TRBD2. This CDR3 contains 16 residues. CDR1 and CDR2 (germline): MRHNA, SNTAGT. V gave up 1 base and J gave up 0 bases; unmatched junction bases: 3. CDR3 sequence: CASSDLSGGSTDTQYF. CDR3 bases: TGTGCCAGCAGTGACTTATCGGGAGGGAGCACAGATACGCAGTATTTT.

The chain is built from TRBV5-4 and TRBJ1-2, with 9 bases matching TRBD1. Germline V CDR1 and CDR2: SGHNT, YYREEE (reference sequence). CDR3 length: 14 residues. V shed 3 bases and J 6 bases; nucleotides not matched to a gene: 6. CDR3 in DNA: TGTGCCAGCAGCTGGACACAGGGGGCGGATGGCTACACCTTC. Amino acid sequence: CASSWTQGADGYTF.

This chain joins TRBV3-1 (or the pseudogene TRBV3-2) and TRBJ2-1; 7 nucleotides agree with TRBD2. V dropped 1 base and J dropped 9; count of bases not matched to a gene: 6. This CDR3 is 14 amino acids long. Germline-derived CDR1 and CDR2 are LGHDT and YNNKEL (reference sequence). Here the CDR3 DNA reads TGTGCCAGCAGCCAAGGTTCGGGAGGATTTGAGCAGTTCTTC. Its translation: CASSQGSGGFEQFF.

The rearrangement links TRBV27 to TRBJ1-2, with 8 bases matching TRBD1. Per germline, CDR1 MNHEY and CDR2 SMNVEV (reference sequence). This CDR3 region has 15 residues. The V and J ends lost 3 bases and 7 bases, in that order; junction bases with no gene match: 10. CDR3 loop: CASSLMAGGVPGYTF. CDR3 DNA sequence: TGTGCCAGCAGTTTGATGGCAGGGGGCGTACCTGGCTACACCTTC.

The DNA of the CDR3 is TGTGCCAGCAGCTCCCTTCCCCTAGCCGGATATGGCTACACCTTC. This sequence encodes CASSSLPLAGYGYTF. The V call is TRBV7-9, the J call TRBJ1-2; D gene ambiguous. Per the germline V gene, CDR1 is SEHNR and CDR2 is FQNEAQ (reference sequence). Between the trimmed V and J ends, which lost 4 bases and 5 bases, there was a span of 17 bases. The CDR3 loop spans 15 amino acids.

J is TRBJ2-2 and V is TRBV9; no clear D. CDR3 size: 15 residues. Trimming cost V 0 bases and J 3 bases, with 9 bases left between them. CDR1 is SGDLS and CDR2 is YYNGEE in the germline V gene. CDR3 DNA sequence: TGTGCCAGCAGCGTAGGAGCGTGGGACACCGGGGAGCTGTTTTTT. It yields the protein CASSVGAWDTGELFF. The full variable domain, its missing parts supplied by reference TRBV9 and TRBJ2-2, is DSGVTQTPKHLITATGQRVTLRCSPRSGDLSVYWYQQSLDQGLQFLIQYYNGEERAKGNILERFSAQQFPDLHSELNLSSLELGDSALYFCASSVGAWDTGELFFGEGSRLTVL.

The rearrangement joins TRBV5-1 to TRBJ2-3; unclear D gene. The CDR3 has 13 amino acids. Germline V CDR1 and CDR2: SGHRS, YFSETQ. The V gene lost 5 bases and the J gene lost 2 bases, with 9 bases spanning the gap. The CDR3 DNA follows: TGCGCCAGCAGGTACTCGTTCACAGATACGCAGTATTTT. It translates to CASRYSFTDTQYF.

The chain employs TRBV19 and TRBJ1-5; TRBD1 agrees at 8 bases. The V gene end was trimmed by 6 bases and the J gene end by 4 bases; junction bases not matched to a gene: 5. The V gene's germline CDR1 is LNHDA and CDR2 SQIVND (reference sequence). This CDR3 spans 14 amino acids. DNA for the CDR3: TGTGCCAGTAGGGGCAGGGGGCCGAATCAGCCCCAGCATTTT. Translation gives CASRGRGPNQPQHF.

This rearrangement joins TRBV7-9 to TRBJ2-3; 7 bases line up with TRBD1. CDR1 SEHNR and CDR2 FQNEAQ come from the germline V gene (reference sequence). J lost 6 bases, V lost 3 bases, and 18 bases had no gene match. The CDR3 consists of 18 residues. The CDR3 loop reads CASSFIIDRDAFMDTQYF. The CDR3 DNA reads TGTGCCAGCAGCTTTATAATCGACAGGGACGCCTTCATGGATACGCAGTATTTT.

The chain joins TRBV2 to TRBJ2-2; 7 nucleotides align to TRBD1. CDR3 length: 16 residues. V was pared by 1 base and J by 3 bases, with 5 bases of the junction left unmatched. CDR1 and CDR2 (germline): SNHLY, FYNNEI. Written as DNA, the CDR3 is TGTGCCAGCAGTGAAGTCGGCACAGGGGACACCGGGGAGCTGTTTTTT. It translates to CASSEVGTGDTGELFF.

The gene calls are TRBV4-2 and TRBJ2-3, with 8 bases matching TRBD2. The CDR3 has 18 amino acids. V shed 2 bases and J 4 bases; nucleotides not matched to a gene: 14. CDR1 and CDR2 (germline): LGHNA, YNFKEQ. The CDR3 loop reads CASSQTHLGAGESDTQYF. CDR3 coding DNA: TGTGCCAGCAGCCAAACCCATCTAGGAGCGGGAGAGTCAGATACGCAGTATTTT.

The CDR3 is CASSPDRVTGELFF. The CDR3 bases are TGTGCCAGCTCTCCCGACAGGGTCACCGGGGAGCTGTTTTTT. The rearrangement joins TRBV2 to TRBJ2-2, with 7 bases that match TRBD1. Trimming cost V 8 bases and J 4 bases; bases outside gene matches: 7. CDR1 is SNHLY and CDR2 is FYNNEI in the germline V gene. CDR3 size: 14 residues.

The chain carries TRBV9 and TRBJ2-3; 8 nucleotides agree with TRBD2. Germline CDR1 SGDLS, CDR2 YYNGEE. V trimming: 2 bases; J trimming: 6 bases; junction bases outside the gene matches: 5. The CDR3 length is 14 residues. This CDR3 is CASSVSGGLDTQYF. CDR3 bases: TGTGCCAGCAGCGTCAGCGGGGGCTTGGATACGCAGTATTTT. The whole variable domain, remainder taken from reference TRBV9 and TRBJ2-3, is DSGVTQTPKHLITATGQRVTLRCSPRSGDLSVYWYQQSLDQGLQFLIQYYNGEERAKGNILERFSAQQFPDLHSELNLSSLELGDSALYFCASSVSGGLDTQYFGPGTRLTVL.

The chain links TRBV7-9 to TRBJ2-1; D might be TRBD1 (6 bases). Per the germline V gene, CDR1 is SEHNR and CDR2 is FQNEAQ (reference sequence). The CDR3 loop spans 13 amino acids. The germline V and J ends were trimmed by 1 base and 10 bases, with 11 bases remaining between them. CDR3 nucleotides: TGTGCCAGCAGCTTAGAAGGGGGTCTAGAGCAGTTCTTC. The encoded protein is CASSLEGGLEQFF. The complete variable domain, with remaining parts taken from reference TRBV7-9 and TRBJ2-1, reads DTGVSQNPRHKITKRGQNVTFRCDPISEHNRLYWYRQTLGQGPEFLTYFQNEAQLEKSRLLSDRFSAERPKGSFSTLEIQRTEQGDSAMYLCASSLEGGLEQFFGPGTRLTVL.